Given below is one T cell receptor beta chain in context. TCRdb called the 5' RACE reads again in MiXCR, with one record for every CDR3 protein. The sample lists around 250,000 distinct CDR3 sequences, roughly 5.6% seen once, with approximately 3.5% in the top ten. V lost 6 bases to trimming and J lost 1 base; unmatched junction nucleotides: 2. The length of the CDR3 is 14 residues. From germline, CDR1 is ENHRY and CDR2 SYGVKD. This sample was included in a study of T cells after yellow fever vaccination. The chain joins TRBV10-3 to TRBJ1-5; TRBD1 aligns across 8 bases. The sample consisted of CD4+ T cells sorted from PBMCs, taken on the day of the yellow fever booster vaccination. This TCR came from a man aged 18 to 30 who received the YFV17D yellow fever vaccine. CDR3 DNA sequence: TGTGCCATCAGCGACAGGGGAAGCAATCAGCCCCAGCATTTT. Translating it yields CAISDRGSNQPQHF.